This section outlines one TCR beta chain sequence together with its context. Methods used by the authors: By means of reference gene primer amplification, nucleated cell counts were estimated. The table came from immunoSEQ multiplex PCR; TCRdb's copy has only in-frame clones and leaves some out. The D gene and trimming were derived from the DNA, and the V and J assignments and clone size from that table. The data hold 200,000 to 250,000 clones, with approximately 89% observed a single time. Germline values: CDR1 SGHDN, CDR2 FVKESK. V lost 4 bases to trimming and J lost 0 bases; unmatched junction nucleotides: 5. The CDR3 is 15 amino acids. These data originate in a study of blood T cell repertoires in COVID-19. Across the whole study: The study drew acute and convalescent COVID-19 samples from the United States, Italy and Spain. From T cells, B-cell-depleted T cells, or PBMCs came the material, which was cDNA or gDNA.

This chain connects TRBV14 to TRBJ2-7, with 8 nucleotides matching TRBD1. Input material: peripheral blood. This clonotype originated in a woman in her sixties or seventies who had recovered from COVID-19. In nucleotides, the CDR3 is TGTGCCAGCAGCCCCCAAGGACAGGGCTCCTACGAGCAGTACTTC. Its translation is CASSPQGQGSYEQYF. The complete variable domain, with remaining parts taken from reference TRBV14 and TRBJ2-7, reads EAGVTQFPSHSVIEKGQTVTLRCDPISGHDNLYWYRRVMGKEIKFLLHFVKESKQDESGMPNNRFLAERTGGTYSTLKVQPAELEDSGVYFCASSPQGQGSYEQYFGPGTRLTVT.